One T cell receptor beta chain is described in this entry. The data are from a study of siplizumab effects on memory and regulatory T cells. Per sample, roughly 9.5 x 10^4 TCR templates were assayed. Only in-frame clones appear in the TCRdb table, and some are missing; sequencing was by immunoSEQ multiplex PCR. Of about 110,000 clones in the sample, around 90% were seen once. The CDR3 runs 11 residues. Germline V gives CDR1 ENHRY, CDR2 SYGVKD. Trimming stripped 10 bases from V and 6 bases from J, with 13 bases between. This sequence joins TRBV10-3 and TRBJ2-7; D not resolved. This TCR derives from a human donor in good health. The sample taken for sequencing was Tregs sorted from blood. The DNA for the CDR3 is TGTGCCAGTAGGGAAGTTACCGAGCAGTACTTC. It specifies CASREVTEQYF.